The clone carrying this T cell receptor (beta chain) showed up many times. Its matching antigen is unknown. Amplification targeted TCR beta CDR3 regions from RNA transcripts. Primed by the HTBI set, a first-round RT-PCR was run on the TCR CDR3. MiXCR, run by TCRdb on the multiplex PCR reads, gives a single entry per CDR3 protein. The top ten hold less than 35% of the sample, which has roughly 240,000 distinct CDR3 sequences, about a sixth seen once. The V and J ends lost 0 bases and 8 bases, in that order; junction bases with no gene match: 0. CDR1 is KGHSH and CDR2 is LQKENI in the germline V gene. The CDR3 totals 14 residues. This sample was taken from a study of T cells in Graves' hyperthyroidism and ophthalmopathy. General observations from the study: Blood also showed most of the thyroid clonotypes that were expanded above 0.001. Stable hyperthyroidism was separated from ophthalmopathy by a model based on 13 V-J features. Ophthalmopathy was identified by the model a median roughly six months ahead of onset.

Diagnostic decisions used clinical symptoms, serum thyroxine and TRAb, thyroid ultrasound and orbital computed tomography. V gene TRBV18 combines with J gene TRBJ2-3; 12 bases fit TRBD1. This clonotype originated in a woman between 18 and 30 years old with Graves' ophthalmopathy. The sample comprised blood. The CDR3 protein is CASSPPGQGATQYF. The DNA of the CDR3 is TGTGCCAGCTCACCACCGGGACAGGGGGCTACGCAGTATTTT. Supplemented by reference TRBV18 and TRBJ2-3, the full variable domain reads NAGVMQNPRHLVRRRGQEARLRCSPMKGHSHVYWYRQLPEEGLKFMVYLQKENIIDESGMPKERFSAEFPKEGPSILRIQQVVRGDSAAYFCASSPPGQGATQYFGPGTRLTVL.